This T cell receptor beta chain was sequenced for a study of blood T cells in healthy people across ages. The CDR3 is 17 amino acids. V was pared by 4 bases and J by 3 bases, with 13 bases of the junction left unmatched. CDR1 and CDR2 from the germline V gene are SGHTA and FQGNSA. Concerning this clonotype: Its cognate antigen is unknown.

Study-level findings and limits: PBMCs left unsorted prevented a conclusive naive versus antigen-experienced comparison. Naive T cell percentage showed a strong correlation with TCR beta diversity.

Combining a sample-barcoded 5' primer with a J-beta primer mix, a second PCR ran for about 6 to 12 cycles. Each CDR3 protein gets one entry after TCRdb re-called the 5' RACE reads with MiXCR. The sample shows roughly 1,000,000 distinct CDR3 sequences, under 30% of them seen only once. The same sample was also used in a study of T cells of mothers and their children. That source reports: cDNA synthesis used all extracted RNA, about 1.6 ug per 15 ul. Persistent microchimeric T cell clones were sought, and none were detected.

This TCR was sampled from a girl aged 2 to 10 in good health. The chain is built from TRBV7-2 and TRBJ2-3; the match to TRBD2 covers 7 bases. Sequences were obtained from blood. CDR3 loop: CASSSRGSGLSTDTQYF. Here the CDR3 DNA reads TGTGCCAGCAGCTCCCGTGGTAGCGGGTTGAGTACAGATACGCAGTATTTT.